The source of this T cell receptor (beta chain) is a study of spatial heterogeneity in lung cancer. Study details: Each distinct TCR and UMI combination averaged more than ten appearances in raw reads.

Every TCR cDNA molecule bore its own unique molecular identifier. MiXCR was run by TCRdb on the 5' RACE reads, yielding one entry per CDR3 protein. The sample holds 35,000 to 55,000 distinct CDR3 sequences, approximately 6.8% seen once. The germline V gene has CDR1 MGHRA and CDR2 YSYEKL. This CDR3 is 14 amino acids long. Trimming cost V 0 bases and J 1 base, with 6 bases left between them. Stated time point: sample taken at primary tumor resection. Whole RNA from tumor, nontumor lung or frozen PBMC was sequenced unsorted. The donor population consisted of just over 70 patients with untreated, early-stage non-small cell lung cancer. There are many counts of this clonotype.

The chain couples TRBV4-1 to TRBJ1-1; D ambiguous. This receptor was obtained from a female donor with early-stage non-small cell lung cancer. Sequencing was performed on PBMCs, taken at surgery. The CDR3 DNA reads as TGCGCCAGCAGCCAAGACCGTAGGAACACTGAAGCTTTCTTT. The encoded protein is CASSQDRRNTEAFF.